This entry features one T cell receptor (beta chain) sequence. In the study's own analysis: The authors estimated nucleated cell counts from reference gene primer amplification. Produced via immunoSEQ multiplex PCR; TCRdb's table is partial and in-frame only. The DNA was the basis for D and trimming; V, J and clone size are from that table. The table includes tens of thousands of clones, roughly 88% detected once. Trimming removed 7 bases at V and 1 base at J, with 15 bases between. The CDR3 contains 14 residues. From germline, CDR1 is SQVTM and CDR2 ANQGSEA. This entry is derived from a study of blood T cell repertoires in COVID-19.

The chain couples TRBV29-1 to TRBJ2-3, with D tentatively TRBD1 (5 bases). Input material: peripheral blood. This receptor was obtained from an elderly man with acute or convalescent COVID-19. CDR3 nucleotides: TGCAGCGCCGAAAAGGGGCGGCGCACAGATACGCAGTATTTT. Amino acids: CSAEKGRRTDTQYF.